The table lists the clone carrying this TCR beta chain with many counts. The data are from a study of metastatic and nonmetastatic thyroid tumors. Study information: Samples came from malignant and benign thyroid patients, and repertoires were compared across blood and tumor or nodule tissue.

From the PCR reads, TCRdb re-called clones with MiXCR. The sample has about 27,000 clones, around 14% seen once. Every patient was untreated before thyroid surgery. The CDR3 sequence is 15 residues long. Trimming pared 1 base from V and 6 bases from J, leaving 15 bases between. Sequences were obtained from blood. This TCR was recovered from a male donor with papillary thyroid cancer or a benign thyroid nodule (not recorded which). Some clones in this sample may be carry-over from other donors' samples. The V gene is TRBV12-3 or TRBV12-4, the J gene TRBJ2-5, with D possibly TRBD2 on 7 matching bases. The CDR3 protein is CASSLVSGGAKTQYF. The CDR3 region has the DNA TGTGCCAGCAGTTTAGTGAGTGGGGGGGCGAAGACCCAGTACTTC.